This TCR beta chain was profiled in a study of blood T cell repertoires in COVID-19. Study summary: Spain, Italy and the United States supplied samples that represented acute and convalescent COVID-19. Sample material is recorded as cDNA or gDNA derived from T cells, B-cell-depleted T cells, or PBMCs.

The authors' processing: Reference gene primer amplification gave estimated nucleated cell counts. Data came from immunoSEQ multiplex PCR; TCRdb stores just in-frame clones and leaves some out. D and trimming come from the DNA, and the V and J calls and clone size come from that table. The repertoire has a few hundred thousand clones, over 80% of them found once; the top ten carry approximately 5%. CDR3 length: 12 residues. V was cut by 7 bases and J by 5 bases, with 10 bases left in between. Germline values: CDR1 KGHDR, CDR2 SFDVKD. V gene TRBV24-1 combines with J gene TRBJ1-1; D perhaps matches TRBD1 (5 bases). The specimen was peripheral blood. The receptor's source is a human donor in a cohort sampled during active COVID-19. The CDR3 coding sequence is TGTGCCACCAGAGGGGTGGGTACTGAAGCTTTCTTT. Its protein product is CATRGVGTEAFF.